Listed here are 7 T cell receptor beta chains from one sample, sequenced in a study of blood T cell repertoires in COVID-19 (dated by TCRdb to between 2020 and 2021). The method behind the library was the immunoSEQ multiplex PCR assay. As stored in TCRdb, this immuneACCESS dataset retains in-frame rearrangements with V and J assigned. A fraction of the clones does not appear; measured against another copy, unresolved V genes explain less than half of the discrepancy, and the remainder lacks a known reason. The sample table holds 150,000 to 200,000 clones, of which 80% to 90% were seen once. Of the sample, roughly 3% falls within the top ten clones. The specimen was peripheral blood. The receptors stem from a man in his 60s with acute or convalescent COVID-19.

The chain has TRBV3-1 (or the pseudogene TRBV3-2) and TRBJ1-1; D not resolved. The germline V gene has CDR1 LGHDT and CDR2 YNNKEL (reference sequence). V was trimmed by 2 bases and J by 0 bases, leaving 10 bases between them. The CDR3 totals 15 residues. CDR3 residues: CASSQPTHMNTEAFF. The DNA of the CDR3 is TGTGCCAGCAGCCAACCTACTCATATGAACACTGAAGCTTTCTTT.

This chain connects TRBV4-1 to TRBJ2-2; 9 bases fit TRBD2. V lost 5 bases and J lost 5; bases outside the gene matches: 15. The CDR3 is 18 amino acids. Germline CDR1 and CDR2: MGHRA and YSYEKL. The CDR3 sequence: CASSFGGGLAGRTGELFF. The DNA of the CDR3 is TGCGCCAGCAGCTTTGGCGGGGGGCTAGCGGGAAGGACCGGGGAGCTGTTTTTT.

This clone was recorded only once. The rearrangement links TRBV3-1 (or the pseudogene TRBV3-2) to TRBJ2-7; 10 bases agree with TRBD2. The CDR3 runs to 14 residues. Germline V CDR1 and CDR2: LGHDT, YNNKEL (reference sequence). V was pared by 6 bases and J by 2 bases, with 4 bases of the junction left unmatched. The CDR3 nucleotides are TGTGCCAGCAGTCGACTAGCGGGCACCTACGAGCAGTACTTC. Translated: CASSRLAGTYEQYF.

Turning to this clone: The sample contains more than one DNA sequence encoding this CDR3. The rearrangement links TRBV5-1 to TRBJ2-1; 11 nucleotides agree with TRBD2. The CDR3 is made up of 16 amino acids. V dropped 1 base and J dropped 4; count of bases not matched to a gene: 4. Per germline, CDR1 SGHRS and CDR2 YFSETQ. The CDR3 is CASSLLAGGQYNEQFF. For the CDR3, the DNA is TGCGCCAGCAGCTTGCTAGCGGGAGGTCAATACAATGAGCAGTTCTTC.

The chain is built from TRBV12-3 or TRBV12-4 and TRBJ2-2; D is possibly TRBD2 (6 bases). CDR3 length: 13 residues. The V gene lost 6 bases and the J gene lost 5 bases, with 10 bases spanning the gap. CDR3 bases: TGTGCCAGCAGGGAGGGAATGACCGGGGAGCTGTTTTTT. This sequence encodes CASREGMTGELFF.

The V and J genes are TRBV15 and TRBJ2-3; TRBD2 agrees at 12 bases. The CDR3 runs 17 residues. The germline CDR1 and CDR2 sequences are LNHNV and YYDKDF (reference sequence). The J segment lost 1 base and the V segment lost 0 bases, leaving 2 bases of the junction unmatched. This CDR3 is CATSRDWTSGGTDTQYF. CDR3 in DNA: TGTGCCACCAGCAGAGATTGGACTAGCGGGGGCACAGATACGCAGTATTTT.

This chain connects TRBV20-1 to TRBJ2-7, with 8 bases fitting TRBD2. Germline CDR1 and CDR2: DFQATT and SNEGSKA (reference sequence). Trimming cost V 3 bases and J 7 bases; bases outside gene matches: 11. There are 14 residues in the CDR3. The CDR3 protein is CSASKAGGPGEQYF. CDR3 DNA: TGCAGTGCTAGTAAGGCGGGAGGACCGGGTGAGCAGTACTTC.